Listed here is a single T cell receptor (beta chain). This sample was taken from a study of blood T cell repertoires in COVID-19. The overall study: The United States, Italy and Spain were the sources of the acute and convalescent COVID-19 samples. From T cells, B-cell-depleted T cells, or PBMCs came the material, which was cDNA or gDNA.

The table came from immunoSEQ multiplex PCR; TCRdb's copy has only in-frame clones and leaves some out. The profile shows 60,000 to 80,000 clones, around 85% of them singletons. The sequence was collected from a man aged 45-65 years with acute or convalescent COVID-19. Input material: peripheral blood.

CDR3 amino acids: CASSELGTPTPNNYGYTF. The DNA for the CDR3 is TGTGCCAGCAGTGAATTGGGGACTCCCACCCCCAATAACTATGGCTACACCTTC. This rearrangement joins TRBV25-1 to TRBJ1-2, with a weak D call TRBD1 (5 bases). V was clipped by 1 base and J by 1 base, with 19 bases between them. The CDR3 spans 18 residues. Germline CDR1 and CDR2: MGHDK and SYGVNS.